This is a list of T cell receptor beta chains from one sample in a study of tumor-infiltrating lymphocytes in primary liver carcinoma. TCRdb re-called the multiplex PCR reads with MiXCR, one entry per CDR3 protein. The repertoire consists of roughly 100,000 distinct CDR3 sequences, with around two thirds occurring once and the leading ten covering approximately 12%. The sequencing input was liver tumor tissue from sampling region 2. The origin of the receptors is a woman in her fifties or sixties with primary liver carcinoma and hepatitis B virus infection. The CDR3 runs from the conserved cysteine through the conserved F or W. The D gene is left open where the match is weak.

TRBJ2-7 TRBV11-1 NA CASNWGGTRTYERYF
TRBJ1-2 TRBV4-1 NA CASSPASGARGGYTF
TRBJ1-3 TRBV7-8 NA CASSPGFSSGNTIYF
TRBJ2-2 TRBV5-1 NA CASSLGQTNTGELFF
TRBJ2-7 TRBV14 NA CASSLTPGQHYEQYF
TRBJ2-2 TRBV6-1 TRBD2 CASSQAGGSDVELFF
NA TRBV11-3 NA CASSSWGARTMDNEQYF
TRBJ2-5 TRBV29-1 TRBD2 CSAGLAGGGQQETQYF
TRBJ2-2 TRBV23-1 NA CAPRGELLF
TRBJ2-1 TRBV5-6 TRBD1 CPRSPDRIPYNEQFF
TRBJ2-2 TRBV6-5 NA CASNKIPDSTEELFF
TRBJ2-3 TRBV29-1 NA CSERARGFGDTQYF
TRBJ2-3 TRBV11-2 TRBD2 CASNPGLAGPGTQYF
TRBJ2-3 TRBV19 NA CASSIVPTDTQYF
TRBJ1-1 TRBV20-1 TRBD1 CSAVDRVNTEAFF
TRBJ2-5 TRBV11-2 NA CASSLGLGSQETQYF
TRBJ1-1 TRBV11-2 NA CVGSPTWDGGKGTEAFF
TRBJ2-4 TRBV4-1 TRBD2 CPSSQTGTSGSTNIQYF
TRBJ1-2 TRBV12-3/TRBV12-4 NA CASSLKLYGYTF
TRBJ2-7 TRBV12-3/TRBV12-4 NA CASNFGQGIPYEQYF
TRBJ2-2 TRBV30 TRBD2 CAWSVGGSGELFF
TRBJ2-3 TRBV5-5 TRBD2 CAATAGGHTDTQYF
TRBJ2-3 TRBV29-1 NA CSERESSTGTQYF
TRBJ2-3 TRBV29-1 NA CSVERGVCTDTQYF
TRBJ2-1 TRBV13 NA CASSSRPDSSRDSYNEQFF